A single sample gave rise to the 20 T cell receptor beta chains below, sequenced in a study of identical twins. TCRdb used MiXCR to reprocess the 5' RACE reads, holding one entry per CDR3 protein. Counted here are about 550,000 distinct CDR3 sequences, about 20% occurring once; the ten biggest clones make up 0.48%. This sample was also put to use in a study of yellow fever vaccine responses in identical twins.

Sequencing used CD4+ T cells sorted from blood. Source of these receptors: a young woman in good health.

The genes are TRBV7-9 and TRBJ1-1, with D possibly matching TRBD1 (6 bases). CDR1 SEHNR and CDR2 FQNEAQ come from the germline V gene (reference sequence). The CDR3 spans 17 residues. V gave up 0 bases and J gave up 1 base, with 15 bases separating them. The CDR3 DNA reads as TGTGCCAGCAGCTTAGCGGCCCACAGGGCAGGGAACACTGAAGCTTTCTTT. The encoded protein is CASSLAAHRAGNTEAFF.

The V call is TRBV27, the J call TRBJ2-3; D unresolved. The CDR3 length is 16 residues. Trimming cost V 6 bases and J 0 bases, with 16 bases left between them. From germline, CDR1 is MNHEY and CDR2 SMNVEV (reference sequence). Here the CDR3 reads CASSLISPGSTDTQYF. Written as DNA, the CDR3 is TGTGCCAGCAGCCTAATCTCTCCGGGTAGCACAGATACGCAGTATTTT.

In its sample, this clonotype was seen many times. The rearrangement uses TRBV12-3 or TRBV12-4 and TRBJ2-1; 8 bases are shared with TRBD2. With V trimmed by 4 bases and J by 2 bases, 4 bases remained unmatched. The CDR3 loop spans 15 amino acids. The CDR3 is CASSYIAGTYNEQFF. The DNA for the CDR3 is TGTGCCAGCAGTTATATAGCGGGGACCTACAATGAGCAGTTCTTC.

In DNA, the CDR3 is TGTGCCAGCAGTCTCCGACCGGGACAGCAAGAGACCCAGTACTTC. Translation gives CASSLRPGQQETQYF. The chain combines TRBV27 with TRBJ2-5; 7 positions agree with TRBD1. Germline CDR1 is MNHEY and CDR2 is SMNVEV (reference sequence). This CDR3 has 15 amino acids. V lost 5 bases, J lost 2 bases, and 8 bases stayed unmatched.

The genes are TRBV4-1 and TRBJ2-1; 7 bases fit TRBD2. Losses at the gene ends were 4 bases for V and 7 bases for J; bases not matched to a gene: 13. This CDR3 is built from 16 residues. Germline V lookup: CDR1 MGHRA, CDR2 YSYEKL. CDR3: CASSPLWEGWANEQFF. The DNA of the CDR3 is TGCGCCAGCAGCCCCCTCTGGGAGGGGTGGGCAAATGAGCAGTTCTTC.

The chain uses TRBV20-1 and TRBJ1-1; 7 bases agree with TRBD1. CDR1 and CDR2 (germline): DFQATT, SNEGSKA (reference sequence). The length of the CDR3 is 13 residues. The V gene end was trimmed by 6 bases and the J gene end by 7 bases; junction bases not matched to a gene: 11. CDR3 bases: TGCAGTGCGAAGAGACAGGGAGGGAATGAAGCTTTCTTT. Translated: CSAKRQGGNEAFF.

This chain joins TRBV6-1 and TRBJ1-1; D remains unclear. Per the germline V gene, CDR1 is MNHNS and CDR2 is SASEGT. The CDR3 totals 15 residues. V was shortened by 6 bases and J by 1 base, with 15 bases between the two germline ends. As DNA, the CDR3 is TGTGCCAGCAGCCACATTAAGGGCCGGAACACTGAAGCTTTCTTT. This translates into CASSHIKGRNTEAFF.

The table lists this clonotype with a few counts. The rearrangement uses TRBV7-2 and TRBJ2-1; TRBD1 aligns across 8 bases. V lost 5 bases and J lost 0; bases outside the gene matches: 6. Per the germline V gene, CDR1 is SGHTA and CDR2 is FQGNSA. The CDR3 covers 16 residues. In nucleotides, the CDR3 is TGTGCCAGCAGCCCCCGACAGGGGTCCTCCTACAATGAGCAGTTCTTC. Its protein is CASSPRQGSSYNEQFF.

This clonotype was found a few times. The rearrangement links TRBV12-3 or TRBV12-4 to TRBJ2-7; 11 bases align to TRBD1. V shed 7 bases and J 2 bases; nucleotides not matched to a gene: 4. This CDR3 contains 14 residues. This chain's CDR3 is CASTVGQGAYEQYF. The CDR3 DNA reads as TGTGCCAGCACCGTGGGACAGGGGGCCTACGAGCAGTACTTC.

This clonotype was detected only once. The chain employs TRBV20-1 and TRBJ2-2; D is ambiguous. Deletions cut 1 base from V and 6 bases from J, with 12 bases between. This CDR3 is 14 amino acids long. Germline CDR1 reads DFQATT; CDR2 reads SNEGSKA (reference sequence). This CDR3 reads CSARGGRVAGELFF. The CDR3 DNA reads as TGCAGTGCTAGAGGAGGAAGGGTTGCCGGGGAGCTGTTTTTT.

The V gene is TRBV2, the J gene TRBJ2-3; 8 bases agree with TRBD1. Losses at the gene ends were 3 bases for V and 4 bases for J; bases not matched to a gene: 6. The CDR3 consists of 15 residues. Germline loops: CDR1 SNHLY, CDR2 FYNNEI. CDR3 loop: CASSDSGQGPDTQYF. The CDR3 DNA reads TGTGCCAGCAGTGATTCCGGACAGGGTCCAGATACGCAGTATTTT.

The CDR3 protein is CSARDEVDTQYF. The CDR3, as DNA: TGCAGTGCTAGAGACGAGGTAGATACGCAGTATTTT. The chain joins TRBV20-1 to TRBJ2-3; no clear D gene. The CDR3 sequence is 12 residues long. V was clipped by 0 bases and J by 5 bases, with 6 bases between them. Looked up from germline, CDR1 is DFQATT and CDR2 is SNEGSKA (reference sequence).

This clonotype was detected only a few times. The CDR3 spells CASSLPGRRYEQFF. CDR3 DNA: TGTGCCAGCAGCCTCCCCGGCAGGCGCTATGAGCAGTTCTTC. The V gene is TRBV14, the J gene TRBJ2-1, with D unclear. Germline V gives CDR1 SGHDN, CDR2 FVKESK. Trimming removed 4 bases at V and 8 bases at J, with 15 bases between. This CDR3 has 14 amino acids.

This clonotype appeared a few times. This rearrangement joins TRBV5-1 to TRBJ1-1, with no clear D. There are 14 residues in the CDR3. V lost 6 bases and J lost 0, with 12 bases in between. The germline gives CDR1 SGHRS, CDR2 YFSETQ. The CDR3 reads CASNRQDMNTEAFF. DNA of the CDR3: TGCGCCAGCAACCGGCAGGATATGAACACTGAAGCTTTCTTT.

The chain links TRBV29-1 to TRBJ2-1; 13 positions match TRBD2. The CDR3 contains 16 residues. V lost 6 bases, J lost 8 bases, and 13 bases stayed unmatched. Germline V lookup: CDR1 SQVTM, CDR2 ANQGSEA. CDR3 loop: CSVGPTGTSGIDEQFF. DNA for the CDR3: TGCAGCGTGGGACCGACAGGGACTAGCGGGATTGATGAGCAGTTCTTC.

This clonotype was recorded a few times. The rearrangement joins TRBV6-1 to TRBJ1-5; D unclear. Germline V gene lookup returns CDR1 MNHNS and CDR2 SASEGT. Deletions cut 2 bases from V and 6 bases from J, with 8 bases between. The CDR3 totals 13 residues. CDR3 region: CASSERPLQPQHF. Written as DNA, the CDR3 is TGTGCCAGCAGTGAAAGGCCCCTTCAGCCCCAGCATTTT.

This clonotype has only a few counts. The CDR3 DNA reads TGCAGCGCCGGTAGCTCAGGCTCAGTAGCCAAAAACATTCAGTACTTC. Protein product: CSAGSSGSVAKNIQYF. J is TRBJ2-4 and V is TRBV29-1, with D unclear. Germline V gives CDR1 SQVTM, CDR2 ANQGSEA. CDR3 length: 16 amino acids. Trimming shortened V by 7 bases and J by 0 bases, and 19 bases separated the two germline ends.

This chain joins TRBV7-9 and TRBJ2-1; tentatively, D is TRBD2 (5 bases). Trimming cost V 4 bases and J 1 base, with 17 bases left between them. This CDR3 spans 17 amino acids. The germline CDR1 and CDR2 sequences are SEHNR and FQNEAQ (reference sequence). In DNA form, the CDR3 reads TGTGCCAGCAGCTCGCCGAAAGGGAGAGGGTCCTACAATGAGCAGTTCTTC. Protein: CASSSPKGRGSYNEQFF.

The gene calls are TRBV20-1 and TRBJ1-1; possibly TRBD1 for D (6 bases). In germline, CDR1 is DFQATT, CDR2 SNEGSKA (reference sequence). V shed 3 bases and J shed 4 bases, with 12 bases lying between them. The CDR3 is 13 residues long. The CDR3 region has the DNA TGCAGTGCTAGGTCGGGGGCCGTCACTGAAGCTTTCTTT. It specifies CSARSGAVTEAFF.

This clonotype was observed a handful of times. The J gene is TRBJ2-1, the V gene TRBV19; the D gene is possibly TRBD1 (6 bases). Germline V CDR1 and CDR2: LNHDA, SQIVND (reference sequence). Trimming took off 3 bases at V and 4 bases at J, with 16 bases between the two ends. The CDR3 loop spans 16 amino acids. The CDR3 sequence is CASSMRAGVRYNEQFF. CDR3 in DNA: TGTGCCAGTAGTATGAGGGCAGGGGTGAGGTACAATGAGCAGTTCTTC. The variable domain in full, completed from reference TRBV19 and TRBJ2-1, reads DGGITQSPKYLFRKEGQNVTLSCEQNLNHDAMYWYRQDPGQGLRLIYYSQIVNDFQKGDIAEGYSVSREKKESFPLTVTSAQKNPTAFYLCASSMRAGVRYNEQFFGPGTRLTVL.